This TCR beta chain was captured by sequencing in a study of T cell clones after liver transplantation. Measured with immunoSEQ multiplex PCR; TCRdb has only the in-frame clones, and not every one. This sample has about 120,000 clones; about nine tenths occur once, and the top ten carry 0.75% to 0.85%. CDR3 size: 13 residues. Trimming took off 1 base at V and 5 bases at J, with 8 bases between the two ends. Looked up from germline, CDR1 is LNHNV and CDR2 is YYDKDF (reference sequence). This receptor was obtained from a human patient who received a liver transplant. Some T cells may have originated in the graft donor. V gene TRBV15 combines with J gene TRBJ2-5, with D perhaps TRBD1 (6 bases). This sample comprised CD4+ T cells from blood, obtained 12 months after liver transplant. CDR3 sequence reads: CATSRGQGETQYF. The DNA for the CDR3 is TGTGCCACCAGCAGAGGCCAGGGGGAGACCCAGTACTTC.